This T cell receptor (beta chain) was profiled in a study (dated by TCRdb to the mid-2010s). Regarding the complete study: The study examined whether tumor-infiltrating Tregs in breast cancer are drawn from blood Tregs or arise in situ by conversion from other CD4+ T cell subsets. General findings and caveats noted by the study authors: The TCR gene usage of tumor memory CD4+ T cells clustered together with blood and lymph node memory CD4+ cells and with lymph node naive CD4+ cells. The larger-cohort validation was restricted to a single TCR beta V-J rearrangement rather than whole repertoires. The greatest overlap of tumor-infiltrating Treg TCR alpha and beta sequences was with tumor naive CD4+ T cells, followed next by blood naive CD4+ T cells.

With regard to this clonotype: Its antigen is still unknown. A junction end diverges from the germline sequence, so it may reflect a read error.

Full-length TCR variable regions were amplified by 5' RACE PCR with constant-region reverse primers, followed by semi-nested PCR with Nested Universal Primer A. Using the ReliaPrep RNA Cell Miniprep System, total RNA was extracted, and the SMARTer RACE 5'/3' Kit was then used to reverse transcribe the RNA into 5'RACE-ready cDNA. Multiplex adaptors were used to barcode full-length TCR alpha and beta libraries, and the barcoded libraries were sequenced on an Illumina MiSeq. Concerning the study's data processing: For each of nine subset-tissue groups, sequencing data from the five patients were combined, and the groups were compared by unsupervised clustering of TCR gene usage. The Morisita-Horn index was used to calculate repertoire similarity, with shared sequences weighted according to their contribution to each repertoire. The raw public data were reprocessed by TCRdb itself: fastp quality trimming at Q25, MiXCR clonotype calling, in-frame beta chains only. Each entry merges the rows of one CDR3 protein and shows their most common DNA and genes. Clone size and V and J calls follow TCRdb, not the original study. The sample data list 35,000 to 45,000 distinct CDR3 sequences, and more than 20% of these were observed just once. The leading ten clones occupy over 3.5% of the sample.

CD4+CD25+CD127-/low cells were isolated as Tregs. Tregs, naive and memory CD4+ T cells from tumor, blood and ipsilateral draining lymph nodes of 5 or 6 breast cancer patients underwent full-length TCR alpha and beta sequencing. Tumor tissue, along with lymph nodes from ipsilateral axillary dissection, was perfused with PBS, minced, and then digested using collagenase I and hyaluronidase. Ficoll density gradient centrifugation was used to isolate mononuclear cells from lymph nodes or from 50 ml of peripheral blood. Sorted cell populations were confirmed by FACS to exceed 90% purity. The CDR3, cysteine through phenylalanine, is 14 amino acids long. The DNA shown is the 42-base CDR3, in frame from base 1. The germline V gene yields SNHLY for CDR1 and FYNNEI for CDR2.

Recombination connected TRBV2 to TRBJ2-1; 10 of the junction bases match TRBD2. This TCR was recovered from a female donor with breast cancer. Source material: Tregs sorted from a lymph node. The CDR3 region has the sequence CASSERTSGNELFF. At the DNA level, the sequence is TGTGCCAGCAGTGAGAGGACTAGCGGCAATGAGCTGTTCTTC.